This T cell receptor beta chain was sequenced for a study of blood T cell repertoires in COVID-19. Study background: The United States, Italy and Spain provided the acute and convalescent COVID-19 samples. PBMCs, B-cell-depleted T cells, or T cells were the source of the cDNA or gDNA that made up the material.

Per the germline V gene, CDR1 is SGHRS and CDR2 is YFSETQ. V was clipped by 4 bases and J by 2 bases; unmatched bases: 7. The CDR3 contains 16 residues. As handled by the study authors: Using reference gene primer amplification, nucleated cell counts were estimated. Measured with immunoSEQ multiplex PCR; TCRdb has only the in-frame clones, and not every one. The V and J calls and the clone size are those of that table, but D and trimming were determined from the DNA. The sample yields about 54,000 clones, more than 90% seen once. Sequencing used peripheral blood. This chain joins TRBV5-1 and TRBJ2-7, with 12 bases matching TRBD2. The sequence was collected from a man aged 50 to 60 with acute or convalescent COVID-19. In nucleotides, the CDR3 is TGCGCCAGCAGCCAAGCGGGACTAGCGGGCACCTACGAGCAGTACTTC. It codes for CASSQAGLAGTYEQYF.